The source of this TCR beta chain is a study of cytomegalovirus exposure and HLA in healthy donors. Whole-study results and caveats: Several top significant clusters appeared, in a later analysis, to be linked to common viral pathogens.

This CDR3 region has 11 residues. Germline V gives CDR1 SNHLY, CDR2 FYNNEI. Trimming left V 7 bases short and J 5 bases short, with 5 bases between. Comments on this clone: The antigen is unknown.

Primers: 60 Vbeta forward and 13 Jbeta reverse. Some clones are missing from TCRdb's copy, which holds only in-frame ones; the method was immunoSEQ multiplex PCR. The data contain 100,000 to 150,000 clones, roughly 80% of them singletons. Though nominally healthy at sampling, donors likely had unrecorded immune exposures. This TCR was sampled from a middle-aged woman in good health and CMV-seropositive. The sample consisted of PBMCs. The rearrangement uses TRBV2 and TRBJ2-2; D gene ambiguous. This CDR3 reads CASIRTGELFF. Written as DNA, the CDR3 is TGTGCCAGCATTCGGACCGGGGAGCTGTTTTTT.